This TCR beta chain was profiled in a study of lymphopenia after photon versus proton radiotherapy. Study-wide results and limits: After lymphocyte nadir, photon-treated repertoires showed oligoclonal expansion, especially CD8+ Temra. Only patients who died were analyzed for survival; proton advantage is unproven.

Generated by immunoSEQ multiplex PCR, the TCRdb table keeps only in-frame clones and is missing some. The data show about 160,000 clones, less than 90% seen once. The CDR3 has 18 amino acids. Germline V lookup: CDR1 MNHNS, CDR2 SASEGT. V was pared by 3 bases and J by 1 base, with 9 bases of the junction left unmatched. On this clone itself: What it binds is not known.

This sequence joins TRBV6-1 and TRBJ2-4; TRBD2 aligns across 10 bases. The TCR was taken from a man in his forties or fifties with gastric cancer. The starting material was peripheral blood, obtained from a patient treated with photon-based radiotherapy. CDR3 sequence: CASSEGLAGASAKNIQYF. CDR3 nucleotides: TGTGCCAGCAGTGAGGGGCTAGCGGGAGCATCGGCCAAAAACATTCAGTACTTC.